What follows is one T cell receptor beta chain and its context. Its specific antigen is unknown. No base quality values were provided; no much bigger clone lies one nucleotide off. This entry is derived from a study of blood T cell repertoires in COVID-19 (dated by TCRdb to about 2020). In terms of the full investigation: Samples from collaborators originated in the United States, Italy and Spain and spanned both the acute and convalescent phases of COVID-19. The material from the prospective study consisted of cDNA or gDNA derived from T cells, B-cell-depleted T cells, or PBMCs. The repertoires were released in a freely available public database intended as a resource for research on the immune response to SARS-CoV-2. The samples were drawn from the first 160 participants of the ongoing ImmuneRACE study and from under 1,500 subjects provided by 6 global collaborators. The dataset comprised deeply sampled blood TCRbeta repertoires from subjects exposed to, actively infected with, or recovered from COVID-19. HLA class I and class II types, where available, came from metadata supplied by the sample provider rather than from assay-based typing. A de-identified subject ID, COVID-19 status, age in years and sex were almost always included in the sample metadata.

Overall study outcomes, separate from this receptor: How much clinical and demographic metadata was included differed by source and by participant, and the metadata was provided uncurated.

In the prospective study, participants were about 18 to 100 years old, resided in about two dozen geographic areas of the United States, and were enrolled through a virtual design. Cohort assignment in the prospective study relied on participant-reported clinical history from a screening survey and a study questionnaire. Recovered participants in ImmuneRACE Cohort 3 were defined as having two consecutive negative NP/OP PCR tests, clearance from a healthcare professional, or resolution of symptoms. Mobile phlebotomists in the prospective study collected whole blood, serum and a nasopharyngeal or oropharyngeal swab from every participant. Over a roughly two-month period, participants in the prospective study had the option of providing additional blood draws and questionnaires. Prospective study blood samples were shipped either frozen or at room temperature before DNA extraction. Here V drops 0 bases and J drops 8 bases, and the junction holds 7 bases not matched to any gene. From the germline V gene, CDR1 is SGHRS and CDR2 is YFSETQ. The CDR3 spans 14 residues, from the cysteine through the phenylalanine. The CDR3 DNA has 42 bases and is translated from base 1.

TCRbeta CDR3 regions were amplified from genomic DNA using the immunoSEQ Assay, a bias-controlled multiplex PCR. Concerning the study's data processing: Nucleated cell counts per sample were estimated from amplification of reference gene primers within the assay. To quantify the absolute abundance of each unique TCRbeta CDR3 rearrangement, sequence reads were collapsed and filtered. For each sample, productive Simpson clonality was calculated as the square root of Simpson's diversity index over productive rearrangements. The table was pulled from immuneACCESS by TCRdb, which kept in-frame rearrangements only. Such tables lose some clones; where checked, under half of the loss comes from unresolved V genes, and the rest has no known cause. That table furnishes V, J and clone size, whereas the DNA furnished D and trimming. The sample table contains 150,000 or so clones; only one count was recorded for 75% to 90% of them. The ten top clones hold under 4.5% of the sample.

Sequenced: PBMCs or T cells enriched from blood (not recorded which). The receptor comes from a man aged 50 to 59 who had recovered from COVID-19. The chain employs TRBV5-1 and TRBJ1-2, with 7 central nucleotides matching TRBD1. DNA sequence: TGCGCCAGCAGCTTGGAGGTACAGGGGCACGGCTACACCTTC. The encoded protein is CASSLEVQGHGYTF.